These 21 T cell receptor beta chains were all obtained from the same sample, sequenced in a study of T-cell memory formation after mild COVID-19. TCRdb reprocessed the 5' RACE reads with MiXCR, giving one entry per CDR3 protein. The top ten hold approximately 23% of the sample, which has roughly 300,000 distinct CDR3 sequences, about 17% seen once. The sample comprised PBMCs or a T cell subset sorted from them (not recorded which). The receptor set was obtained from a man aged 18-30 years who had mild COVID-19 (a few samples of this study predate the infection). Cell type and time point are not known.

This clonotype was observed a handful of times. The chain has TRBV5-5 and TRBJ1-2; TRBD1 might be the D (6 bases). Germline lookup yields CDR1 SGHKS and CDR2 YYEKEE (reference sequence). V was cut by 1 base and J by 6 bases, with 10 bases left in between. This CDR3 spans 13 amino acids. The CDR3, as DNA: TGTGCCAGCAGCTTGCTGGGGGCGGATGGCTACACCTTC. Protein product: CASSLLGADGYTF.

This clonotype was picked up a small number of times. This sequence joins TRBV6-5 and TRBJ2-1, with 8 positions matching TRBD2. The CDR3 sequence is 15 residues long. V was pared by 4 bases and J by 7 bases, with 9 bases of the junction left unmatched. CDR1 is MNHEY and CDR2 is SVGAGI in the germline V gene. CDR3 sequence (DNA): TGTGCCAGCAGTTTGCCCGGGGGGGCGGGGAATGAGCAGTTCTTC. Protein sequence: CASSLPGGAGNEQFF.

This chain uses TRBV5-1 with TRBJ1-1; TRBD1 aligns across 9 bases. The germline V gene encodes CDR1 SGHRS and CDR2 YFSETQ. The V segment lost 3 bases and the J segment 1 base; nucleotides outside the gene matches: 7. This CDR3 region has 16 residues. For the CDR3, the DNA is TGCGCCAGCAGCTCCCTGACAGGGGGATCGAACACTGAAGCTTTCTTT. This translates into CASSSLTGGSNTEAFF.

This clonotype has only a few counts. The chain employs TRBV11-1 and TRBJ2-3; 7 bases map to TRBD2. The length of the CDR3 is 17 residues. Trimming at V came to 4 bases and at J to 1 base, leaving 11 bases not matched to a gene. Per germline, CDR1 SGHAT and CDR2 FQDESV (reference sequence). The CDR3 sequence is CASSSSGGLAGTDTQYF. CDR3 sequence (DNA): TGTGCCAGCAGCTCAAGCGGTGGGCTAGCGGGCACAGATACGCAGTATTTT.

The rearrangement joins TRBV6-2 or TRBV6-3 to TRBJ2-3, with D tentatively TRBD2 (6 bases). The germline V gene encodes CDR1 MNHEY and CDR2 SVGEGT. This CDR3 has 12 amino acids. V lost 4 bases to trimming and J lost 8 bases, with 10 bases between them. CDR3 amino acids: CASSSIGGTQYF. The CDR3 DNA is TGTGCCAGCAGTTCCATCGGGGGTACGCAGTATTTT.

The chain recombines TRBV18 with TRBJ2-1; 11 bases match TRBD1. CDR1 KGHSH and CDR2 LQKENI come from the germline V gene. The V segment lost 6 bases and the J segment 5 bases; nucleotides outside the gene matches: 6. The CDR3 is made up of 15 amino acids. The CDR3 sequence is CASSWTGGDDNEQFF. In DNA, the CDR3 is TGTGCCAGCTCCTGGACAGGGGGCGATGACAATGAGCAGTTCTTC.

The V call is TRBV9, the J call TRBJ2-1; D perhaps matches TRBD1 (5 bases). Germline-derived CDR1 and CDR2 are SGDLS and YYNGEE. The V end lost 4 bases, the J end lost 0 bases, and 11 bases lay between the germline ends. The CDR3 contains 15 residues. The CDR3 here is CASSTRVSSYNEQFF. For the CDR3, the DNA is TGTGCCAGCAGCACCAGGGTGAGCTCCTACAATGAGCAGTTCTTC.

The rearrangement uses TRBV7-6 and TRBJ2-5; TRBD2 matches at 9 bases. There are 15 residues in the CDR3. The V gene end was trimmed by 5 bases and the J gene end by 2 bases; junction bases not matched to a gene: 6. Germline values: CDR1 SGHVS, CDR2 FNYEAQ. This CDR3 is CASSRGTSRQETQYF. The DNA for the CDR3 is TGTGCCAGCAGCCGGGGGACTAGCCGTCAAGAGACCCAGTACTTC.

This clonotype was detected only a few times. This chain joins TRBV6-5 and TRBJ2-2, with a possible D match to TRBD2 (5 bases). Germline V gene data show CDR1 as MNHEY and CDR2 as SVGAGI. With 8 bases removed from V and 5 bases from J, the gap between germline ends came to 6 bases. The CDR3 has 11 residues. CDR3 sequence reads: CASRGTGELFF. DNA for the CDR3: TGTGCCAGCCGGGGTACCGGGGAGCTGTTTTTT.

V usage is TRBV5-1 and J usage is TRBJ1-2; D may be TRBD1 (6 bases). The CDR3 covers 14 residues. Germline V gives CDR1 SGHRS, CDR2 YFSETQ. The ends were cut back, 1 base at V and 2 bases at J, with 9 bases in the middle. CDR3 DNA: TGCGCCAGCAGCTTGTGGACAGACAACTATGGCTACACCTTC. Residues: CASSLWTDNYGYTF. Complete variable domain (other parts from reference TRBV5-1 and TRBJ1-2): KAGVTQTPRYLIKTRGQQVTLSCSPISGHRSVSWYQQTPGQGLQFLFEYFSETQRNKGNFPGRFSGRQFSNSRSEMNVSTLELGDSALYLCASSLWTDNYGYTFGSGTRLTVV.

The rearrangement joins TRBV6-5 to TRBJ1-6, with D maybe TRBD1 (5 bases). There are 16 residues in the CDR3. Germline V gives CDR1 MNHEY, CDR2 SVGAGI. Trimming left V 6 bases short and J 9 bases short, with 21 bases between. CDR3 sequence (DNA): TGTGCCAGCAGCCCCCGGGACCGACTCCGGGGTTCACCCCTCCACTTT. This codes for CASSPRDRLRGSPLHF.

The chain uses TRBV6-2 or TRBV6-3 and TRBJ2-7, with D perhaps being TRBD1 or TRBD2 (5 bases each). Trimming stripped 4 bases from V and 7 bases from J, with 14 bases between. This CDR3 spans 13 amino acids. Germline V gene sequence: CDR1 MNHEY, CDR2 SVGEGT. CDR3 residues: CASSFGALREQYV. CDR3 bases: TGTGCCAGCAGTTTCGGGGCCCTACGGGAGCAGTACGTC.

This clonotype was detected ten times or more. V gene TRBV7-9 combines with J gene TRBJ1-1; the D gene is possibly TRBD1 (5 bases). V lost 5 bases and J lost 1, with 11 bases in between. CDR3 length: 14 amino acids. Germline CDR1 SEHNR, CDR2 FQNEAQ (reference sequence). The CDR3 loop reads CASSEIGGNTEAFF. The DNA for the CDR3 is TGTGCCAGCAGCGAGATCGGGGGGAACACTGAAGCTTTCTTT.

This clonotype was seen a handful of times. V and J are TRBV28 and TRBJ2-4; 7 bases align to TRBD2. The J segment lost 3 bases and the V segment lost 2 bases, leaving 7 bases of the junction unmatched. The CDR3 consists of 16 residues. The germline gives CDR1 MDHEN, CDR2 SYDVKM. The CDR3, as DNA: TGTGCCAGCAGTTTACCCCGGGGGGTAGACAAAAACATTCAGTACTTC. Translating gives CASSLPRGVDKNIQYF.

This clonotype was counted only a few times. The CDR3 protein is CSAREPTSLEQYF. The CDR3 DNA reads TGCAGTGCTAGAGAACCGACTAGTCTCGAGCAGTACTTC. The chain links TRBV20-1 to TRBJ2-7; tentative D call: TRBD2 (6 bases). V lost 0 bases and J 6 bases, leaving 12 bases between the germline ends. The CDR3 spans 13 residues. CDR1 is DFQATT, CDR2 SNEGSKA, per germline (reference sequence).

This clonotype was seen only a few times. The V gene is TRBV12-3 or TRBV12-4, the J gene TRBJ1-2, with 8 bases matching TRBD1. V trimming: 4 bases; J trimming: 2 bases; junction bases outside the gene matches: 3. This CDR3 contains 14 residues. CDR3 nucleotide sequence: TGTGCCAGCAGTTCGGGACAGGCAAACTATGGCTACACCTTC. It encodes CASSSGQANYGYTF.

The table lists this clonotype with a few counts. This chain connects TRBV5-5 to TRBJ2-5, with D possibly matching TRBD2 (6 bases). Trimming removed 5 bases from V and 4 bases from J, with 12 bases in between. CDR1 is SGHKS, CDR2 YYEKEE, per germline (reference sequence). CDR3 length: 13 residues. CDR3 sequence (DNA): TGTGCCAGCAGTCGGGGGAACGGAGAGACCCAGTACTTC. This encodes CASSRGNGETQYF. The variable domain in full, completed from reference TRBV5-5 and TRBJ2-5, reads DAGVTQSPTHLIKTRGQQVTLRCSPISGHKSVSWYQQVLGQGPQFIFQYYEKEERGRGNFPDRFSARQFPNYSSELNVNALLLGDSALYLCASSRGNGETQYFGPGTRLLVL.

The chain employs TRBV5-1 and TRBJ1-6, with 7 nucleotides matching TRBD1. V dropped 0 bases and J dropped 8; count of bases not matched to a gene: 5. This CDR3 is 15 amino acids long. Per the germline V gene, CDR1 is SGHRS and CDR2 is YFSETQ. The CDR3 nucleotides are TGCGCCAGCAGCTTGGACAGGGGTAGTGATTCACCCCTCCACTTT. This codes for CASSLDRGSDSPLHF.

This clonotype occurred many times. J is TRBJ1-4 and V is TRBV12-3 or TRBV12-4, with D unclear. The CDR3 runs to 13 residues. V lost 0 bases and J lost 4, with 3 bases in between. The CDR3 DNA sequence: TGTGCCAGCAGTTTAGCCAGTAATGAAAAACTGTTTTTT. Encoded protein: CASSLASNEKLFF.

V and J are TRBV20-1 and TRBJ1-1; D perhaps matches TRBD1 (6 bases). CDR1 is DFQATT and CDR2 is SNEGSKA in the germline V gene (reference sequence). The V end lost 7 bases, the J end lost 9 bases, and 12 bases lay between the germline ends. The CDR3 runs 10 residues. The CDR3: CSVGGEKAFF. Here the CDR3 DNA reads TGCAGTGTAGGGGGAGAAAAAGCTTTCTTT.

This clonotype was detected only a few times. This CDR3 is CASRMTGSGELFF. In nucleotides, the CDR3 is TGTGCCAGCAGGATGACAGGGTCCGGGGAGCTGTTTTTT. J is TRBJ2-2 and V is TRBV12-3 or TRBV12-4; 7 bases align to TRBD1. Unmatched junction bases numbered 4, after V lost 6 bases and J lost 6 bases. This CDR3 has 13 residues.